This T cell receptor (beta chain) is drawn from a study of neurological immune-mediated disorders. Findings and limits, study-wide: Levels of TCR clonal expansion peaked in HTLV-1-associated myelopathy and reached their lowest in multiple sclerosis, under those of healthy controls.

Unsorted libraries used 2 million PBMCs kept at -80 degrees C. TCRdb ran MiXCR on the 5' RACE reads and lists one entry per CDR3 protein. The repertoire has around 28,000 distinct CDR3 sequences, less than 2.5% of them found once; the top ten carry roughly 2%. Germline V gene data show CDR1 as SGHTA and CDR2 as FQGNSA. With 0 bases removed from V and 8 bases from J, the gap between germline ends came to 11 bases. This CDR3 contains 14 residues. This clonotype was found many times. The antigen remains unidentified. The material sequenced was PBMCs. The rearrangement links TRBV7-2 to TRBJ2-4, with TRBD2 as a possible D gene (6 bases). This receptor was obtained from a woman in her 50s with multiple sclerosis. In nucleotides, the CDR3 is TGTGCCAGCAGCTTAGCGTGGGGGGAGGACATTCAGTACTTC. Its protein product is CASSLAWGEDIQYF.